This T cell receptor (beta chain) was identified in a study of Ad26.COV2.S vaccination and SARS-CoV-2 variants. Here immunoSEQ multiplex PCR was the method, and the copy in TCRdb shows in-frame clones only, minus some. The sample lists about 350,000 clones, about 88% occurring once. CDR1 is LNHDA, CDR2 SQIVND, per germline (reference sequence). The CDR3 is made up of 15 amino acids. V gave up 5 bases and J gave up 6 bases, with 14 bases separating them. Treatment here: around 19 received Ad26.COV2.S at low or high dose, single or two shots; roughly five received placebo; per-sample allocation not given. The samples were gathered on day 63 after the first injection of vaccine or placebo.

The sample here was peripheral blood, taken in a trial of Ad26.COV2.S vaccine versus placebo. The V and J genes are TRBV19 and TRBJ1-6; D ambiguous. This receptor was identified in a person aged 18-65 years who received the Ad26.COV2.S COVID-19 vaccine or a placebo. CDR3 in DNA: TGTGCCAGTAGTCTCCGACAAACGATTAATTCACCCCTCCACTTT. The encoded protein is CASSLRQTINSPLHF.